The 8 T cell receptor beta chains presented below share a single source sample, sequenced in a study of glioma-infiltrating T cells. TCR alpha and beta CDR3 regions were amplified from RNA using iRepertoire nested multiplex PCR. TCRdb analysed the multiplex PCR reads with MiXCR anew, one entry per CDR3 protein. The repertoire includes roughly 190,000 distinct CDR3 sequences, approximately 30% of them detected once, and 20% sits in the top ten. Sequencing was carried out using glioma tissue, nonneoplastic brain tissue, or PBMCs (not recorded which). These receptors were obtained from a human donor with low-grade glioma or glioblastoma, undergoing nonglioma brain surgery, or in good health (not recorded which).

This clonotype showed up many times. V gene TRBV4-2 combines with J gene TRBJ1-5; D gene ambiguous. The germline V gene encodes CDR1 LGHNA and CDR2 YNFKEQ. CDR3 size: 15 residues. The V gene lost 4 bases and the J gene lost 1 base, with 11 bases spanning the gap. In DNA form, the CDR3 reads TGTGCCAGCAGCCCAAGCCGGAACAGCAATCAGCCCCAGCATTTT. Its translation: CASSPSRNSNQPQHF.

This clonotype was seen ten or more times. Here the CDR3 DNA reads TGTGCCAGTAGTATGCGGCAGGGATATTCACCCCTCCACTTT. Translated: CASSMRQGYSPLHF. The chain carries TRBV19 and TRBJ1-6, with D possibly matching TRBD1 (5 bases). The V and J ends lost 3 bases and 8 bases respectively, with 11 bases between them. Germline V CDR1 and CDR2: LNHDA, SQIVND (reference sequence). The CDR3 contains 14 residues.

This clonotype was detected ten times or more. This sequence joins TRBV28 and TRBJ1-5; 10 positions match TRBD1. This CDR3 has 20 amino acids. Trimming at V came to 7 bases and at J to 0 bases, leaving 18 bases not matched to a gene. Per the germline V gene, CDR1 is MDHEN and CDR2 is SYDVKM. The CDR3 nucleotides are TGTGCCAGCACCACCGGGACAGGGGATTTATTACGAGATAGCAATCAGCCCCAGCATTTT. Protein product: CASTTGTGDLLRDSNQPQHF.

This clonotype was observed many times. The chain uses TRBV6-1 and TRBJ2-1; no clear D gene. Trimming cost V 5 bases and J 4 bases, with 9 bases left between them. The CDR3 is made up of 13 amino acids. Germline V gene data show CDR1 as MNHNS and CDR2 as SASEGT. CDR3 in DNA: TGTGCCAGCAGTTTCACCTTATACAATGAGCAGTTCTTC. Its protein is CASSFTLYNEQFF.

The chain employs TRBV5-4 and TRBJ2-3; D perhaps matches TRBD1 (5 bases). This CDR3 is 14 amino acids long. V gave up 2 bases and J gave up 2 bases, with 9 bases separating them. The V gene's germline CDR1 is SGHNT and CDR2 YYREEE (reference sequence). The CDR3 sequence is CASSFGHNTDTQYF. CDR3 nucleotides: TGTGCCAGCAGCTTTGGACACAACACAGATACGCAGTATTTT.

The sample holds many counts of this clonotype. The chain links TRBV3-1 to TRBJ1-1, with a weak D call TRBD1 (5 bases). Germline assignment: CDR1 LGHDT and CDR2 YNNKEL (reference sequence). V was pared by 2 bases and J by 1 base, with 14 bases between. This CDR3 spans 16 amino acids. As DNA, the CDR3 is TGTGCCAGCAGCCAAAACATTCGTACAGGGAACACTGAAGCTTTCTTT. Residues: CASSQNIRTGNTEAFF.

This clonotype has a handful of counts. The CDR3 protein is CASSAGTPGDEQYF. CDR3 bases: TGTGCCAGCAGTGCCGGGACTCCGGGCGACGAGCAGTACTTC. The V call is TRBV12-3 or TRBV12-4, the J call TRBJ2-7; D is possibly TRBD2 (6 bases). The V end lost 5 bases, the J end lost 5 bases, and 16 bases lay between the germline ends. This CDR3 contains 14 residues.

This clonotype was observed many times. This chain links TRBV6-1 with TRBJ2-7; a weak D match, TRBD2 (6 bases). V lost 6 bases, J lost 0 bases, and 9 bases lay in between. Germline CDR1 is MNHNS and CDR2 is SASEGT. The CDR3 totals 13 residues. In nucleotides, the CDR3 is TGTGCCAGCAGACGGGACTCCTCCTACGAGCAGTACTTC. Its protein product is CASRRDSSYEQYF.